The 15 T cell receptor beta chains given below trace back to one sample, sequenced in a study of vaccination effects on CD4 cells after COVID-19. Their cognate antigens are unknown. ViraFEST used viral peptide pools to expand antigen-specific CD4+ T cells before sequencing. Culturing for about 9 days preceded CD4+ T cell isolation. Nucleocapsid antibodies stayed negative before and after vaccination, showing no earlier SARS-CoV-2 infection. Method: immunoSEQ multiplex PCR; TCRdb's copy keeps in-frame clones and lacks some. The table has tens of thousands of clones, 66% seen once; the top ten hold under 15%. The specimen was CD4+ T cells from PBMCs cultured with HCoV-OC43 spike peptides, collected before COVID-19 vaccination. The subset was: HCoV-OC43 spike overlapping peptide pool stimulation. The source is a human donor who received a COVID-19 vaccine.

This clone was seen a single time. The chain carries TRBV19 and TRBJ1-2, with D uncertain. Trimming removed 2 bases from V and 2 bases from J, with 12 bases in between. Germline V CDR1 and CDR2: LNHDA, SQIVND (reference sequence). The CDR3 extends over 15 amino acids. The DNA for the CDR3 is TGTGCCAGTAGTATAACTGGCAGTGGAAACTATGGCTACACCTTC. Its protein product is CASSITGSGNYGYTF.

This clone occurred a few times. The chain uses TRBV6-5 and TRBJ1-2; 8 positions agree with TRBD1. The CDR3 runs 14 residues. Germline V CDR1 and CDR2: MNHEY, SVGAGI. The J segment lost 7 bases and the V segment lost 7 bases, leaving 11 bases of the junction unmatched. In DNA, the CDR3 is TGTGCCAGCATGAGTCCAGGGGGCGCCTTTGGCTACACCTTC. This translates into CASMSPGGAFGYTF.

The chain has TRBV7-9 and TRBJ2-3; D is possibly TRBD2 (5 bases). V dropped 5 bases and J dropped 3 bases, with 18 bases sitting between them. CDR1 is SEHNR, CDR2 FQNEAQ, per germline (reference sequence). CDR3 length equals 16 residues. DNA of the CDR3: TGTGCCAGCAGCCAGTTTACTAGTTCAGCAACAGATACGCAGTATTTT. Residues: CASSQFTSSATDTQYF.

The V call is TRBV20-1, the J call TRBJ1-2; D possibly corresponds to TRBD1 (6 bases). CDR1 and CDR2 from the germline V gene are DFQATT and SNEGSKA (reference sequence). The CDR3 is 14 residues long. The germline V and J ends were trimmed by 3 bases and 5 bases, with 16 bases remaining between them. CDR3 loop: CSASTGGQGYGYTF. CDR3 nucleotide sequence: TGCAGTGCTAGTACCGGGGGGCAGGGTTATGGCTACACCTTC.

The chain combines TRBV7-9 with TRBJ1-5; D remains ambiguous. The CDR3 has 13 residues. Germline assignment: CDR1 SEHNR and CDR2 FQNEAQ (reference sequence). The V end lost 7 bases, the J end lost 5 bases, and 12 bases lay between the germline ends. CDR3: CASTPDPDQPQHF. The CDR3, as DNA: TGTGCCAGCACCCCCGACCCGGATCAGCCCCAGCATTTT.

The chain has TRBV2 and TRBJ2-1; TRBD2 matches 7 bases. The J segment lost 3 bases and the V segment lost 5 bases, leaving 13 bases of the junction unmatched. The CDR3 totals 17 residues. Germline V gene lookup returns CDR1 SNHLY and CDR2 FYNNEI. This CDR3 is CASSIDPPGGYYNEQFF. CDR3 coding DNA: TGTGCCAGCAGTATCGACCCCCCGGGAGGTTACTACAATGAGCAGTTCTTC.

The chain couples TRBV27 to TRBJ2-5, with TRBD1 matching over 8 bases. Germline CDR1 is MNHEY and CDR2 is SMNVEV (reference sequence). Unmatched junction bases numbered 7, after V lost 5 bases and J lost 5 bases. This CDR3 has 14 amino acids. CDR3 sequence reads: CASSRPGGAETQYF. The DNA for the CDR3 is TGTGCCAGCAGTAGGCCAGGGGGCGCGGAGACCCAGTACTTC.

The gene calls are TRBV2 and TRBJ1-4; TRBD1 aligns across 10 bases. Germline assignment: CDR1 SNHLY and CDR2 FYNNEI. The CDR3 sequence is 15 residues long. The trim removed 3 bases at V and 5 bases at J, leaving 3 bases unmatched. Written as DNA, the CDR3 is TGTGCCAGCAGTGATAGGACAGGGGGAAATGAAAAACTGTTTTTT. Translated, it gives CASSDRTGGNEKLFF. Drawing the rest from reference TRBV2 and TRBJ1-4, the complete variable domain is EPEVTQTPSHQVTQMGQEVILRCVPISNHLYFYWYRQILGQKVEFLVSFYNNEISEKSEIFDDQFSVERPDGSNFTLKIRSTKLEDSAMYFCASSDRTGGNEKLFFGSGTQLSVL.

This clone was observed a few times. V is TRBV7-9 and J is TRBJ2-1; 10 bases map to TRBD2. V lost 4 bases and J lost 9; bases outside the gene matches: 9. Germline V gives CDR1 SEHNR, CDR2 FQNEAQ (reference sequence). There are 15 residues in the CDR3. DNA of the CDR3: TGTGCCAGCAGCTATGAGCGGGGGGGCTTGACTGAGCAGTTCTTC. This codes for CASSYERGGLTEQFF.

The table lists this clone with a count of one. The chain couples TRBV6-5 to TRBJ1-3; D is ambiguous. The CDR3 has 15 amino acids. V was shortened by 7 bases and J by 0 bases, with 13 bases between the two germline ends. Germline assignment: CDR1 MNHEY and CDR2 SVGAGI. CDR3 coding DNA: TGTGCCAGCACTGTCAACCCTCTCTCTGGAAACACCATATATTTT. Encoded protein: CASTVNPLSGNTIYF.

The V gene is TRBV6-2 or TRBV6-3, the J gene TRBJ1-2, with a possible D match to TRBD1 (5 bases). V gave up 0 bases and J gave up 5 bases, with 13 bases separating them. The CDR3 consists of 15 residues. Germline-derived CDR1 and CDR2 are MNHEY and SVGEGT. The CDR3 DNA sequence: TGTGCCAGCAGTTACTCGGGGGTCGGAGGATATGGCTACACCTTC. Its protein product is CASSYSGVGGYGYTF.

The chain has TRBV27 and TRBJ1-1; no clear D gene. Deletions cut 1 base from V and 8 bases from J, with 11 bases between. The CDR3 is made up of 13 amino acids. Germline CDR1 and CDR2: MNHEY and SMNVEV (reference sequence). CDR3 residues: CASSLYPGSEAFF. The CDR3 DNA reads TGTGCCAGCAGTTTATATCCTGGCAGCGAAGCTTTCTTT.

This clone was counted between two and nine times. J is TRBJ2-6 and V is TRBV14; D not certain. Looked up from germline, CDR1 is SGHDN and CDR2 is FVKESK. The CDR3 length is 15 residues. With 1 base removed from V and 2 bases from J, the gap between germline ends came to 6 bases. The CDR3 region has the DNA TGTGCCAGCAGCCAAGTATTGGCTGGGGCCAACGTCCTGACTTTC. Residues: CASSQVLAGANVLTF.

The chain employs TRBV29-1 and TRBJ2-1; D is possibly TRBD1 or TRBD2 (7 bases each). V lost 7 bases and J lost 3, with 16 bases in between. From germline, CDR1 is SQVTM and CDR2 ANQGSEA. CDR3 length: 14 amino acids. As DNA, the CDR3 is TGCAGCGGGAGGGGGGGGGACAGCTACAATGAGCAGTTCTTC. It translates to CSGRGGDSYNEQFF.

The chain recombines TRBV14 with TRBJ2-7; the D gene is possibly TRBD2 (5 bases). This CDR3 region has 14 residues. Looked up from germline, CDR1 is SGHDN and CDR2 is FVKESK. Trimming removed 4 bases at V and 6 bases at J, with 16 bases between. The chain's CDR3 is CASSRTVRMSEQYF. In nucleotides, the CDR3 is TGTGCCAGCAGCCGGACTGTCCGGATGAGCGAGCAGTACTTC.